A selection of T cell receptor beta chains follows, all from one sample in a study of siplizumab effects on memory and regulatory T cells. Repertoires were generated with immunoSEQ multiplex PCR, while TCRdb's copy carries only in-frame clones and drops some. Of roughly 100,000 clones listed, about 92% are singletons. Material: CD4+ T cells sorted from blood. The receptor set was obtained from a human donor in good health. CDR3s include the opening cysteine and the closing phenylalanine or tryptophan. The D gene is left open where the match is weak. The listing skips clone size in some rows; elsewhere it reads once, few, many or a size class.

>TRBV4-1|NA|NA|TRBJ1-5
TGCGCCAGCGGGATGGGGGGGGATCGTCAGCCCCAGCATTTT
CASGMGGDRQPQHF
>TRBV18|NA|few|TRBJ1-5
TGTGCCAGCTCCCGATCCCGACTTGGTCAGCCCCAGCATTTT
CASSRSRLGQPQHF
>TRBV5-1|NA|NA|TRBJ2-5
TGCGCCAGCAGCCCCCGCGGGGGCAGGGAGACCCAGTACTTC
CASSPRGGRETQYF
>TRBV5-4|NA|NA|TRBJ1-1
TGTGCCAGCAGCTTCGGAGGTCGGAACACTGAAGCTTTCTTT
CASSFGGRNTEAFF
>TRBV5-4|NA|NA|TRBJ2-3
TGTGCCAGCAGTCGAGGTACAGATACGCAGTATTTT
CASSRGTDTQYF
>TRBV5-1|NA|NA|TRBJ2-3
TGCGCCAGCAGCTTGGCGACTAGTCTTAATACGCAGTATTTT
CASSLATSLNTQYF
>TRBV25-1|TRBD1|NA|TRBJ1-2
TGTGCCAGCAGATCCTCCGGGACAGCGAGAGGTGGCTACACCTTC
CASRSSGTARGGYTF
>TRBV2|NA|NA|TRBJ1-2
TGTGCCTACCGTGTACAGGGAACCTATGGCTACACCTTC
CAYRVQGTYGYTF
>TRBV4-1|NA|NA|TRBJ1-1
TGCGCCAGCAGCCTTAGGATCCCTATGAACACTGAAGCTTTCTTT
CASSLRIPMNTEAFF
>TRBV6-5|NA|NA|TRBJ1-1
TGTGCCAGCAGTTATGCGTGGGGGGCGGACACTGAAGCTTTCTTT
CASSYAWGADTEAFF
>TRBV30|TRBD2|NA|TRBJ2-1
TGTGCCTGGAGTTCCGCGGGGGGGCCTTATGAGCAGTTCTTC
CAWSSAGGPYEQFF
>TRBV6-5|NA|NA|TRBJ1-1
TGTGCCAGCATCAAGACAGCCATGAACACTGAAGCTTTCTTT
CASIKTAMNTEAFF
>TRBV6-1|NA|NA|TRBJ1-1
TGTGCCAGCAGTAAGTGGGGGCAGAACACTGAAGCTTTCTTT
CASSKWGQNTEAFF
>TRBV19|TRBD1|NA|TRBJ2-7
TGTGCCAGTCAGACAGGGACCGGCTACGAGCAGTACTTC
CASQTGTGYEQYF